This TCR beta chain derives from a study of blood T cell repertoires in COVID-19. The overall study: There were acute and convalescent COVID-19 samples, and they came from the United States, Italy and Spain.

Participant-reported clinical history was the basis for cohort assignment. Recovery among Cohort 3 donors was established by two negative PCRs, clearance, or symptom resolution. In the original processing: How many nucleated cells were present was estimated from reference gene primer amplification. Here immunoSEQ multiplex PCR was the method, and the copy in TCRdb shows in-frame clones only, minus some. V, J and clone size are taken as reported in that table, and D and trimming were inferred from the DNA itself. The table records 270,000 or so clones, roughly four fifths of them present only once. The V and J ends lost 2 bases and 6 bases respectively, with 7 bases between them. Germline V gives CDR1 MDHEN, CDR2 SYDVKM. The CDR3 runs 12 residues.

Sequencing was done on a sample of PBMCs or T cells enriched from blood (not recorded which). This TCR was recovered from a man in his fifties who had recovered from COVID-19. This chain joins TRBV28 and TRBJ2-5; the D is unclear. CDR3 DNA sequence: TGTGCCAGCAGTTTACTGAGGCAGACCCAGTACTTC. This gives the protein CASSLLRQTQYF.